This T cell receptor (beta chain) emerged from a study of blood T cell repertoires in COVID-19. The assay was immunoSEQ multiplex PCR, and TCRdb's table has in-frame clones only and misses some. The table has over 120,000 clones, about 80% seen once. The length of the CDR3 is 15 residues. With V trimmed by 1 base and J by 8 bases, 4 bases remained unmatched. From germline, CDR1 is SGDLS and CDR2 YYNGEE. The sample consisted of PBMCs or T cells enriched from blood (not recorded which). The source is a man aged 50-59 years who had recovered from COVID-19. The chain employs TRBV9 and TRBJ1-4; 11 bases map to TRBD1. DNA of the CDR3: TGTGCCAGCAGCGTATCGGGACAGGGGGTAGAAAAACTGTTTTTT. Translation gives CASSVSGQGVEKLFF. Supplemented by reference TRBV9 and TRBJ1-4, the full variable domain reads DSGVTQTPKHLITATGQRVTLRCSPRSGDLSVYWYQQSLDQGLQFLIQYYNGEERAKGNILERFSAQQFPDLHSELNLSSLELGDSALYFCASSVSGQGVEKLFFGSGTQLSVL.